This T cell receptor (beta chain) was observed in a study of blood T cell repertoires in COVID-19 (dated by TCRdb to between 2020 and 2021). For the wider study: Samples from collaborators originated in the United States, Italy and Spain and spanned both the acute and convalescent phases of COVID-19. Where HLA class I and class II types were available, the types were taken from metadata supplied by the sample provider, not from assay-based typing. A de-identified subject ID, COVID-19 status, age in years and sex were almost always included in the sample metadata. The material from the prospective study consisted of cDNA or gDNA derived from T cells, B-cell-depleted T cells, or PBMCs. The dataset comprised deeply sampled blood TCRbeta repertoires from subjects exposed to, actively infected with, or recovered from COVID-19. The repertoires were released in a freely available public database intended as a resource for research on the immune response to SARS-CoV-2. The samples were drawn from two sources: the first 160 participants of the ongoing ImmuneRACE study, and some 1,300 subjects contributed by 6 global collaborators.

Here is what the overall study found, with its caveats: The amount of clinical and demographic metadata varied by source and participant and was provided uncurated.

TCRbeta CDR3 regions were amplified from genomic DNA using the immunoSEQ Assay, a bias-controlled multiplex PCR. The authors' analysis ran thus. The number of nucleated cells in each sample was estimated by amplification of reference gene primers within the assay. To quantify the absolute abundance of each unique TCRbeta CDR3 rearrangement, sequence reads were collapsed and filtered. For each sample, productive Simpson clonality was calculated by taking the square root of Simpson's diversity index across productive rearrangements. The immuneACCESS repertoire file appears here via TCRdb, limited to in-frame rearrangements. These files lack a portion of the clones; in checked studies, under half of the deficit traces to unresolved V genes, and the cause of the others is not known. V, J and clone size are those of that table, while D and trimming were read from the DNA. For this sample the table gives 290,000 or so clones, of which approximately 93% were detected only once. Clones ranked in the top ten supply roughly 2.3% of the sample.

The germline ends are 11 bases apart after V is trimmed by 0 bases and J by 0 bases. The CDR1 and CDR2 encoded by the germline V gene are MGHRA and YSYEKL. Its CDR3 holds 17 amino acids, cysteine through phenylalanine. Here the CDR3 DNA is all that survives: 51 bases in frame from base 1. Details on this clone: Its antigen target is currently unknown. Per-nucleotide qualities are absent, and no much larger clonotype sits a single base away.

One collaborating source in Seattle enrolled patients while the patients were actively infected and followed the patients over time throughout the course of disease. Whole blood was collected in K2EDTA tubes by collaborating institutions according to the institutions' own protocols. Collaborator samples were shipped for TCRbeta analysis as frozen whole blood, isolated PBMCs, or DNA extracted from either sample type. In this chain, TRBV4-1 is recombined with TRBJ2-2, with TRBD2 perhaps the D gene, on 6 matching bases. Material: peripheral blood. This clonotype was sampled from a woman aged 30 to 39 with COVID-19, enrolled during active disease. The CDR3: CASSQESGGANTGELFF. DNA sequence: TGCGCCAGCAGCCAAGAATCTGGCGGGGCGAACACCGGGGAGCTGTTTTTT.